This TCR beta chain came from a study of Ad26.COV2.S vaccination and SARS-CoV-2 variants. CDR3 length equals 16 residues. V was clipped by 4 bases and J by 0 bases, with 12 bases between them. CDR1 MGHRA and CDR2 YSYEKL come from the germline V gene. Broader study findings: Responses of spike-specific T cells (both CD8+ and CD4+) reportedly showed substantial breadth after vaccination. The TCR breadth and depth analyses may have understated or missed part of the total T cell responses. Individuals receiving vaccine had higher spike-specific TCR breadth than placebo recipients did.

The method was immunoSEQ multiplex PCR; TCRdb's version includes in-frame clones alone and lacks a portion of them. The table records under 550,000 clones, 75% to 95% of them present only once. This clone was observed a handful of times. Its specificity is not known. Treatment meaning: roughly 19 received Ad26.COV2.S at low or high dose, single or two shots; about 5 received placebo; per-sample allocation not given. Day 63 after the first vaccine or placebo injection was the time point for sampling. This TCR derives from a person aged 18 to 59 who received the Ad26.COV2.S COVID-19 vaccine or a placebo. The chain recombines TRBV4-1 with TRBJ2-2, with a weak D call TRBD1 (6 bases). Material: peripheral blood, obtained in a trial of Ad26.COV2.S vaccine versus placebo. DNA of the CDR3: TGCGCCAGCAGCCGAGGACAGTTTCCGAACACCGGGGAGCTGTTTTTT. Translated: CASSRGQFPNTGELFF.